The clone carrying this T cell receptor beta chain was counted ten times or more. As yet, its antigen is unknown. The sample belongs to a study of Graves' ophthalmopathy and Graves' hyperthyroidism. The study, taken as a whole, reports: In blood appeared most of the expanded thyroid clonotypes whose frequency exceeded 0.001. With a specificity of around 77% and a sensitivity of just under 71%, the model predicted ophthalmopathy progression.

The authors diagnosed from clinical symptoms, serum thyroxine, TRAb, thyroid ultrasound and orbital computed tomography. RNA transcripts provided the template for amplifying TCR beta CDR3 regions. An initial RT-PCR round employing HTBI primers preceded a second-round multiplex PCR. TCRdb passed the multiplex PCR reads through MiXCR, listing each CDR3 protein once. The sample yields approximately 540,000 distinct CDR3 sequences, less than 45% seen once. This clonotype was obtained from an adult man with Graves' hyperthyroidism. The source material was peripheral blood or thyroid tissue (not recorded which).

DNA of the CDR3: TGTGCCAGCAGTTCCCCAGGGGGCGAATGGGGCGAGCAGTACTTC. It codes for CASSSPGGEWGEQYF. This chain links TRBV5-5 with TRBJ2-7, with 8 bases that match TRBD1. CDR1 is SGHKS and CDR2 is YYEKEE in the germline V gene (reference sequence). After removal of 5 bases from V and 6 bases from J, the junction contained 13 bases not matched to a gene. The CDR3 consists of 15 residues.